What follows is one TCR beta chain and its context. What it binds is unknown. V lost 7 bases to trimming and J lost 3 bases, with 13 bases between them. The CDR3 has 14 amino acids. With a J-beta primer mix and a sample-barcoded 5' primer, a second PCR ran about 7 to 12 cycles. TCRdb reanalysed the 5' RACE reads using MiXCR and keeps one entry per CDR3 protein. The table includes roughly 800,000 distinct CDR3 sequences, roughly 64% detected once. These data come from a study of blood T cells in healthy people across ages. About the study: Roughly one uniquely barcoded beta molecule per two T cells was captured. Study-wide results and limits: Diversity was higher, and naive CD4+ cells more numerous, in long-lived donors than in aged donors.

Sequenced material: blood. This clonotype was obtained from a man aged 30-40 years in good health. This chain connects TRBV12-3 or TRBV12-4 to TRBJ2-1, with no clear D. The CDR3 DNA reads TGTGCCAGCAATCCGGTGGGGAACTACAATGAGCAGTTCTTC. Its translation: CASNPVGNYNEQFF.